This T cell receptor beta chain was retrieved from a study of shared clonotypes between healthy human individuals. Across the study: The study drew on a couple of women and a few men aged 18 to 49 as donors. The study used three CD4 naive, three CD4 memory, two CD8 naive and one CD8 memory plate per donor.

About this clone: Its antigen is not known. At the DNA level, this CDR3 is encoded by other sequences in the same sample as well.

V dropped 1 base and J dropped 1 base, with 10 bases sitting between them. The CDR3 is 15 residues long. Germline loops: CDR1 SGHTA, CDR2 FQGNSA. Study observations and caveats: Sorted-subset sequencing was shown by rarefaction to be incomplete despite large depth.

Under the authors' procedure: ImmunoSEQ only sent back junction sequences with no quality scores, so filtering was done differently. This table comes from immunoSEQ multiplex PCR, and its TCRdb copy is limited to in-frame clones, with some not included. That table is the source of V, J and clone size, and D and trimming were worked out from the DNA. The table lists 2.3 million or so clones, 80% to 95% of them singletons. The receptor's source is a man aged 18 to 29 in good health. Some clones in this sample may be carry-over from other donors' samples. The chain has TRBV7-2 and TRBJ1-1; D is unresolved. Sequencing was carried out using naive CD4+ T cells from PBMCs. Subset denoted: CD45RA+ positively selected. The CDR3 bases are TGTGCCAGCAGCTTAGGATCGTGGGGGAACACTGAAGCTTTCTTT. Translated: CASSLGSWGNTEAFF.